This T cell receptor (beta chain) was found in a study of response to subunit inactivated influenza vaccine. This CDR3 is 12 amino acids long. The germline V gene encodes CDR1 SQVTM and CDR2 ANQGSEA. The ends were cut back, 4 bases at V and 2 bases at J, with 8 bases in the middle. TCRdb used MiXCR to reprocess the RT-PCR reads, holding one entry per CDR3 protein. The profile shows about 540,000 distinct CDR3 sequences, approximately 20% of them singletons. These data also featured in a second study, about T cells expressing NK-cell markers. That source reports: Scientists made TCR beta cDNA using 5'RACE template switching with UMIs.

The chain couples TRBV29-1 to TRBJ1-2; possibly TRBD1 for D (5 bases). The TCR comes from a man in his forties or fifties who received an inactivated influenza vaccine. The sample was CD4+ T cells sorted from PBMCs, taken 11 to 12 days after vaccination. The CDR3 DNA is TGCAGCGTTGTACGGGACAACTATGGCTACACCTTC. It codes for CSVVRDNYGYTF. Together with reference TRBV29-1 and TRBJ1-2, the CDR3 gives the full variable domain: SAVISQKPSRDICQRGTSLTIQCQVDSQVTMMFWYRQQPGQSLTLIATANQGSEATYESGFVIDKFPISRPNLTFSTLTVSNMSPEDSSIYLCSVVRDNYGYTFGSGTRLTVV.